Sequencing of this T cell receptor beta chain was carried out in a study of blood T cell repertoires in COVID-19. Study details: COVID-19 samples collected from the United States, Italy and Spain covered acute and convalescent phases. PBMCs, B-cell-depleted T cells, or T cells provided the cDNA or gDNA that made up the material.

The germline V gene has CDR1 KGHSH and CDR2 LQKENI. This CDR3 has 13 residues. Germline trimming cut 11 bases from V and 4 bases from J; bases unmatched to any gene: 4. Repertoires were generated with immunoSEQ multiplex PCR, while TCRdb's copy carries only in-frame clones and drops some. Seen here are 150,000 or so clones, 75% to 90% observed once, and the top ten hold roughly 6.6%. Sequencing input: peripheral blood. The receptor was derived from an elderly man with acute or convalescent COVID-19. This chain links TRBV18 with TRBJ2-7; TRBD2 agrees at 14 bases. CDR3 sequence (DNA): TGTGCCGGGACTAGCGGGAGATTTTACGAGCAGTACTTC. Translation gives CAGTSGRFYEQYF.